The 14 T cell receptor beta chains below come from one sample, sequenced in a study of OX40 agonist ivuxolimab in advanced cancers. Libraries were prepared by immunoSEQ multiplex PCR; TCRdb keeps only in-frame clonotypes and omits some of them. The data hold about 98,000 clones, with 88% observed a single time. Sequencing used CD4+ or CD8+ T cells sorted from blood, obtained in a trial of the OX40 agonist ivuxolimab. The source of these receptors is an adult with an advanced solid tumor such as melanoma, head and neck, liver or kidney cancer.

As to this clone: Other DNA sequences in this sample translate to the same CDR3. The CDR3 DNA reads as TGTGCCACCGAGGGATATGGGGAGCAGTACTTC. It codes for CATEGYGEQYF. The chain uses TRBV2 and TRBJ2-7, with a possible D match to TRBD2 (5 bases). V was cut by 10 bases and J by 7 bases, with 14 bases left in between. CDR1 is SNHLY, CDR2 FYNNEI, per germline. This CDR3 contains 11 residues.

In DNA form, the CDR3 reads TGTGCCAGCAGTAGACAGGATAGCTACACCTTC. Residues: CASSRQDSYTF. The J gene is TRBJ1-2, the V gene TRBV28; D possibly corresponds to TRBD1 (6 bases). Germline values: CDR1 MDHEN, CDR2 SYDVKM. Trimming left V 5 bases short and J 9 bases short, with 10 bases between. There are 11 residues in the CDR3.

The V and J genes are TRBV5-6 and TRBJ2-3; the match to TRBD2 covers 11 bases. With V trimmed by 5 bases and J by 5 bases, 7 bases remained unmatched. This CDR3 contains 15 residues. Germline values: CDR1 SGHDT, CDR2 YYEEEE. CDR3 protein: CASRGSGRAGDTQYF. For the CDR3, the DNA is TGTGCCAGCAGGGGTAGCGGGAGGGCGGGAGATACGCAGTATTTT.

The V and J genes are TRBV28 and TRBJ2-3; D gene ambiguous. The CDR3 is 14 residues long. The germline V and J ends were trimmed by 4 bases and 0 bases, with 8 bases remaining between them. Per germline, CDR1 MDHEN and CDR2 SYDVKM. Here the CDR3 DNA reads TGTGCCAGCAGTTCCGCCCCGAGCACAGATACGCAGTATTTT. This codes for CASSSAPSTDTQYF.

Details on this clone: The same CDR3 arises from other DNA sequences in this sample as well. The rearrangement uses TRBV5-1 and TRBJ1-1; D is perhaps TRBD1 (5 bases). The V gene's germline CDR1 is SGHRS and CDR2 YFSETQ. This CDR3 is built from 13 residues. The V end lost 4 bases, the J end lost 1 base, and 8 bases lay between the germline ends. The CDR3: CASSRGQNTEAFF. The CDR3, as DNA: TGCGCCAGCAGCCGCGGACAGAACACTGAAGCTTTCTTT. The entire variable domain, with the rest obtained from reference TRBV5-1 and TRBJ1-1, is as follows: KAGVTQTPRYLIKTRGQQVTLSCSPISGHRSVSWYQQTPGQGLQFLFEYFSETQRNKGNFPGRFSGRQFSNSRSEMNVSTLELGDSALYLCASSRGQNTEAFFGQGTRLTVV.

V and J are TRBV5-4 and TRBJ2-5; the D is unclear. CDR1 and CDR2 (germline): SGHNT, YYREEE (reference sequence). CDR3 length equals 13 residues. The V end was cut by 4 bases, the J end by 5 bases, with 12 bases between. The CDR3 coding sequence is TGTGCCAGCAGCACTCCACCGGAGGAGACCCAGTACTTC. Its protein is CASSTPPEETQYF.

In nucleotides, the CDR3 is TGCGCCAGCAGCTCCCACGACCCCCCCTACGAGCAGTACTTC. Protein: CASSSHDPPYEQYF. This chain connects TRBV5-1 to TRBJ2-7; D uncertain. The V and J ends lost 3 bases and 2 bases respectively, with 12 bases between them. The CDR3 contains 14 residues. The germline V gene encodes CDR1 SGHRS and CDR2 YFSETQ.

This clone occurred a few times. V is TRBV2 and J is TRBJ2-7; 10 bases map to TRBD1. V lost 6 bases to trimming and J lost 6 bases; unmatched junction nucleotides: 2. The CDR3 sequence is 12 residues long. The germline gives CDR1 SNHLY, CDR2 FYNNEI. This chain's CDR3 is CASSGQGGEQYF. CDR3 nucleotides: TGTGCCAGCAGCGGACAGGGGGGCGAGCAGTACTTC.

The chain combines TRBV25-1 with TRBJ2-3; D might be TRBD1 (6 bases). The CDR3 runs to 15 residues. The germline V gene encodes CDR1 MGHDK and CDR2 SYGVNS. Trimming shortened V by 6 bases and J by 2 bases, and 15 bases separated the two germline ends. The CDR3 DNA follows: TGTGCCAGCAGCTACAGGGATCTCCCCACAGATACGCAGTATTTT. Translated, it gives CASSYRDLPTDTQYF.

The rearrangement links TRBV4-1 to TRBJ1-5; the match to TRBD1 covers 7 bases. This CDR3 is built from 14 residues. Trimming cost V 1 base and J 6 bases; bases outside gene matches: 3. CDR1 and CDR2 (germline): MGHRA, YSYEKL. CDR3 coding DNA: TGCGCCAGCAGCCAAGGACAGGGTAGTCAGCCCCAGCATTTT. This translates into CASSQGQGSQPQHF.

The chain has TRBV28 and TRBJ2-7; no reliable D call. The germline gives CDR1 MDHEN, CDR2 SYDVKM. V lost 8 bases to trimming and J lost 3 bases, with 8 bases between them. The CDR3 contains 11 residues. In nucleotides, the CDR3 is TGTGCCAGCTCGAGTAGCTACGAGCAGTACGTC. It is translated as CASSSSYEQYV.

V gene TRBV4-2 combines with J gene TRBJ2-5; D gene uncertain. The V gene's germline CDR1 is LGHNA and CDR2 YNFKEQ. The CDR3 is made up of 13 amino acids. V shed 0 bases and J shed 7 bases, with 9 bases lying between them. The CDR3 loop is CASSQEKKGTQYF. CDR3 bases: TGTGCCAGCAGCCAAGAGAAAAAAGGGACCCAGTACTTC.

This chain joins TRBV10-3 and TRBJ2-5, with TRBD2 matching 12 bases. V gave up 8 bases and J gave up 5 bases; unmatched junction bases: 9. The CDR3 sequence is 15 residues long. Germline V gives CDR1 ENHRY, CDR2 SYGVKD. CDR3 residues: CAIWPSGRAQETQYF. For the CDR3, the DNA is TGTGCCATCTGGCCTAGCGGGAGGGCCCAGGAGACCCAGTACTTC.

This CDR3 is CASSEGGLAYEQYF. The DNA for the CDR3 is TGTGCCAGCAGTGAAGGCGGCCTAGCCTACGAGCAGTACTTC. The chain carries TRBV2 and TRBJ2-7; the D is unclear. The CDR3 runs 14 residues. Trimming shortened V by 1 base and J by 2 bases, and 9 bases separated the two germline ends. In germline, CDR1 is SNHLY, CDR2 FYNNEI.